These 16 T cell receptor beta chains originate from one sample sequenced in a study of blood T cell repertoires in COVID-19. The protocol was immunoSEQ multiplex PCR, while the TCRdb copy is restricted to in-frame clones and leaves out a portion. Here the sample spans tens of thousands of clones, nearly 80% being singletons. Sequenced: peripheral blood. The receptors shown here come from a human donor in a cohort sampled during active COVID-19.

The chain joins TRBV23-1 to TRBJ2-7; the D gene is possibly TRBD2 (5 bases). TRBV23-1 is placed among ORFs of uncertain function. The CDR3 runs 13 residues. V dropped 6 bases and J dropped 6 bases, with 15 bases sitting between them. CDR3 sequence reads: CASRAHSRGEQYV. CDR3 nucleotide sequence: TGCGCCAGCAGGGCCCATTCCCGGGGCGAGCAGTACGTC.

The J gene is TRBJ2-6, the V gene TRBV5-4, with 8 bases matching TRBD1. The trim removed 1 base at V and 0 bases at J, leaving 0 bases unmatched. This CDR3 region has 16 residues. CDR1 and CDR2 (germline): SGHNT, YYREEE (reference sequence). The CDR3 DNA reads TGTGCCAGCAGCTTGCAGGGGGCCTCTGGGGCCAACGTCCTGACTTTC. As protein: CASSLQGASGANVLTF.

This clone was seen a handful of times. This chain uses TRBV19 with TRBJ1-5, with 7 positions matching TRBD1. Germline CDR1 LNHDA, CDR2 SQIVND (reference sequence). Unmatched junction bases numbered 7, after V lost 7 bases and J lost 1 base. This CDR3 is 15 amino acids long. This CDR3 reads CASKEGAASNQPQHF. The CDR3 coding sequence is TGTGCCAGTAAAGAGGGGGCAGCAAGCAATCAGCCCCAGCATTTT.

This clone was seen just once. The chain joins TRBV5-4 to TRBJ2-2; D is perhaps TRBD1 (6 bases). There are 15 residues in the CDR3. Germline CDR1 reads SGHNT; CDR2 reads YYREEE (reference sequence). V was trimmed by 3 bases and J by 7 bases, leaving 16 bases between them. The CDR3 DNA follows: TGTGCCAGCAGCTCGGTGCAGGGGCAGGGCGGGGAGCTGTTTTTT. This sequence encodes CASSSVQGQGGELFF.

J is TRBJ1-2 and V is TRBV7-2, with 9 bases that match TRBD1. This CDR3 comprises 15 residues. Germline lookup yields CDR1 SGHTA and CDR2 FQGNSA. Losses at the gene ends were 7 bases for V and 7 bases for J; bases not matched to a gene: 13. Here the CDR3 DNA reads TGTGCCAGCACCAACCGGGACAGGGCCGTTCGTGGCTACACCTTC. This codes for CASTNRDRAVRGYTF.

This clone was counted only a few times. Germline is not matched at one junction end, which may reflect a read error. V gene TRBV7-7 combines with J gene TRBJ2-2, with TRBD1 as a possible D gene (6 bases). Germline lookup yields CDR1 SSHAT and CDR2 FNYEAQ (reference sequence). The CDR3 is made up of 15 amino acids. The CDR3 reads CASSFGQRSTGELFF. In DNA form, the CDR3 reads TGTGCTAGCAGCTTCGGACAGCGGTCGACCGGGGAGCTGTTTTTT.

This chain connects TRBV5-1 to TRBJ2-5; 7 bases are shared with TRBD2. This CDR3 is built from 14 residues. Germline-derived CDR1 and CDR2 are SGHRS and YFSETQ. V dropped 2 bases and J dropped 5; count of bases not matched to a gene: 6. The CDR3 nucleotides read TGCGCCAGCAGCTTTCCCGGGACTATGGAGACCCAGTACTTC. Translated, it gives CASSFPGTMETQYF.

The chain recombines TRBV3-1 (or the pseudogene TRBV3-2) with TRBJ1-2; 10 nucleotides agree with TRBD1. J lost 3 bases, V lost 4 bases, and 14 bases had no gene match. Germline V gene lookup returns CDR1 LGHDT and CDR2 YNNKEL (reference sequence). The CDR3 is 18 residues long. DNA of the CDR3: TGTGCCAGCAGCCCCCACTTGGGAAGCGGGACAGGGGACTATGGCTACACCTTC. Protein: CASSPHLGSGTGDYGYTF.

This clone was seen only a few times. The V call is TRBV6-5, the J call TRBJ1-5; D unresolved. The germline V gene encodes CDR1 MNHEY and CDR2 SVGAGI. CDR3 length: 14 amino acids. V shed 0 bases and J shed 3 bases, with 6 bases lying between them. The CDR3 region is CASSYSIHNQPQHF. CDR3 DNA sequence: TGTGCCAGCAGTTACTCAATCCACAATCAGCCCCAGCATTTT.

CDR3 residues: CASSGQGLAGGYEQYF. The DNA of the CDR3 is TGTGCCAGCAGCGGGCAGGGACTAGCGGGGGGCTACGAGCAGTACTTC. The chain recombines TRBV5-4 with TRBJ2-7, with TRBD2 matching 15 bases. Germline CDR1 SGHNT, CDR2 YYREEE (reference sequence). Trimming cost V 4 bases and J 3 bases; bases outside gene matches: 5. The CDR3 contains 16 residues.

The chain is built from TRBV19 and TRBJ1-1; 8 nucleotides align to TRBD1. The CDR3 is 15 residues long. V trimming: 6 bases; J trimming: 1 base; junction bases outside the gene matches: 7. The germline V gene has CDR1 LNHDA and CDR2 SQIVND (reference sequence). CDR3 coding DNA: TGTGCCAGTAGCAGGACAGGGTACGAGAACACTGAAGCTTTCTTT. This gives the protein CASSRTGYENTEAFF.

The chain recombines TRBV19 with TRBJ2-3; 13 bases match TRBD2. J lost 6 bases, V lost 7 bases, and 7 bases had no gene match. The CDR3 consists of 15 residues. The V gene's germline CDR1 is LNHDA and CDR2 SQIVND (reference sequence). CDR3 residues: CASTRLAGGQDTQYF. As DNA, the CDR3 is TGTGCCAGTACGAGACTAGCGGGAGGTCAGGATACGCAGTATTTT.

The V gene is TRBV11-3, the J gene TRBJ2-7, with D possibly being TRBD2 (5 bases). The CDR3 has 15 residues. Trimming took off 5 bases at V and 3 bases at J, with 17 bases between the two ends. Germline V gene sequence: CDR1 SGHNT, CDR2 YENEEA. This chain's CDR3 is CASSPSGGRDYEQYV. DNA for the CDR3: TGTGCCAGCAGCCCATCCGGAGGACGGGACTACGAGCAGTACGTC.

This sequence joins TRBV10-3 and TRBJ2-5; the match to TRBD2 covers 14 bases. The CDR3 totals 14 residues. V was pared by 10 bases and J by 5 bases, with 6 bases of the junction left unmatched. Germline loops: CDR1 ENHRY, CDR2 SYGVKD. The CDR3 loop is CATGLAGGGETQYF. In DNA form, the CDR3 reads TGTGCCACCGGACTAGCGGGGGGAGGGGAGACCCAGTACTTC.

This clone appeared a few times. The chain combines TRBV24-1 with TRBJ2-7, with TRBD1 identical over 8 bases. With 12 bases clipped from V and 1 base from J, the junction kept 10 bases outside the gene matches. The germline gives CDR1 KGHDR, CDR2 SFDVKD. This CDR3 has 14 residues. The CDR3: CAPTGGHSSYEQYV. The CDR3 region has the DNA TGTGCCCCAACAGGGGGTCATTCTTCCTACGAGCAGTACGTC.

The chain couples TRBV18 to TRBJ1-2, with a possible D match to TRBD1 (6 bases). V lost 5 bases, J lost 4 bases, and 17 bases lay in between. Germline V gene lookup returns CDR1 KGHSH and CDR2 LQKENI. CDR3 length equals 15 residues. This CDR3 reads CASSIRQDLLYGYTF. DNA of the CDR3: TGTGCCAGCTCAATCCGACAGGACTTACTCTATGGCTACACCTTC.